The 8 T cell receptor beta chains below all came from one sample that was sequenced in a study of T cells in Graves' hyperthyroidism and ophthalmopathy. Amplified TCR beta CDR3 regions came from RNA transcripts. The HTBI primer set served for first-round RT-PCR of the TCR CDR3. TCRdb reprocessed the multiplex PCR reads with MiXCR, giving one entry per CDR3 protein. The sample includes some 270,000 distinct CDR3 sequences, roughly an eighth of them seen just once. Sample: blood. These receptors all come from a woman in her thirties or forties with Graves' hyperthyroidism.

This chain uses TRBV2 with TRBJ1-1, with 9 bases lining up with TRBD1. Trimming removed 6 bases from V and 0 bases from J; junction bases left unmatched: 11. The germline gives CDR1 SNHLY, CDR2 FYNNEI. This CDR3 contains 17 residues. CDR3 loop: CASRTGTGPCLNTEAFF. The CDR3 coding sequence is TGTGCCAGCAGAACCGGGACAGGGCCCTGCCTGAACACTGAAGCTTTCTTT.

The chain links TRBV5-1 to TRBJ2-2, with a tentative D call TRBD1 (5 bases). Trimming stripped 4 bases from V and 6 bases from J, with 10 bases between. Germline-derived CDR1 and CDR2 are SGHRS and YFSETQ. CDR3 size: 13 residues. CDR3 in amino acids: CASSRQGSGELFF. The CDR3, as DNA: TGCGCCAGCAGCCGTCAGGGTTCCGGGGAGCTGTTTTTT.

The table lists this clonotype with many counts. The CDR3 is CASSQPQGPQYF. DNA for the CDR3: TGTGCCAGCAGTCAACCACAGGGCCCGCAGTATTTT. This chain links TRBV7-9 with TRBJ2-3; D may be TRBD1 (6 bases). CDR1 is SEHNR, CDR2 FQNEAQ, per germline (reference sequence). This CDR3 has 12 amino acids. The V end was cut by 6 bases, the J end by 10 bases, with 14 bases between. The variable domain in full, completed from reference TRBV7-9 and TRBJ2-3, reads DTGVSQNPRHKITKRGQNVTFRCDPISEHNRLYWYRQTLGQGPEFLTYFQNEAQLEKSRLLSDRFSAERPKGSFSTLEIQRTEQGDSAMYLCASSQPQGPQYFGPGTRLTVL.

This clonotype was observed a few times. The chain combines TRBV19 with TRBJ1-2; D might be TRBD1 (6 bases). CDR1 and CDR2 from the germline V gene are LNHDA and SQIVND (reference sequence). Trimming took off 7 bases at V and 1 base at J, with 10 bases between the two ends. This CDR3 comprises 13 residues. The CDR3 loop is CASNQGSNYGYTF. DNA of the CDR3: TGTGCCAGTAATCAGGGGAGTAACTATGGCTACACCTTC.

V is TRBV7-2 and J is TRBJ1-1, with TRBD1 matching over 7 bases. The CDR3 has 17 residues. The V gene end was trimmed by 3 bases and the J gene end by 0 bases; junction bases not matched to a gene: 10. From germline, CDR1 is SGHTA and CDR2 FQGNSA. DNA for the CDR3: TGTGCCAGCAGCTTTACTCGGGACAGTGATATGAACACTGAAGCTTTCTTT. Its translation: CASSFTRDSDMNTEAFF.

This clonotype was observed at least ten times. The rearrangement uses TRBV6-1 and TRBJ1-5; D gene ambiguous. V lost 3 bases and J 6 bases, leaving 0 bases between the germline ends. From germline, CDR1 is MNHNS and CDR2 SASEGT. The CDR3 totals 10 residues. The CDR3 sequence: CASSDQPQHF. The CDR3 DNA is TGTGCCAGCAGTGATCAGCCCCAGCATTTT.

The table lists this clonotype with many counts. CDR3 protein: CASSPSTSSYNEQFF. The CDR3 region has the DNA TGTGCCAGCTCACCGTCCACGAGCTCCTACAATGAGCAGTTCTTC. The V gene is TRBV18, the J gene TRBJ2-1; D remains unclear. This CDR3 region has 15 residues. V lost 3 bases and J lost 0, with 9 bases in between. Germline V CDR1 and CDR2: KGHSH, LQKENI.

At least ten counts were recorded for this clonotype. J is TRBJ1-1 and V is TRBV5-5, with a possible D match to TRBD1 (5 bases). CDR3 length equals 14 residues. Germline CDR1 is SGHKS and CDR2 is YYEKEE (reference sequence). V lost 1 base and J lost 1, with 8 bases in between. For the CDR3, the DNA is TGTGCCAGCAGCTTGAGGGGCGAGAACACTGAAGCTTTCTTT. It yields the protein CASSLRGENTEAFF.